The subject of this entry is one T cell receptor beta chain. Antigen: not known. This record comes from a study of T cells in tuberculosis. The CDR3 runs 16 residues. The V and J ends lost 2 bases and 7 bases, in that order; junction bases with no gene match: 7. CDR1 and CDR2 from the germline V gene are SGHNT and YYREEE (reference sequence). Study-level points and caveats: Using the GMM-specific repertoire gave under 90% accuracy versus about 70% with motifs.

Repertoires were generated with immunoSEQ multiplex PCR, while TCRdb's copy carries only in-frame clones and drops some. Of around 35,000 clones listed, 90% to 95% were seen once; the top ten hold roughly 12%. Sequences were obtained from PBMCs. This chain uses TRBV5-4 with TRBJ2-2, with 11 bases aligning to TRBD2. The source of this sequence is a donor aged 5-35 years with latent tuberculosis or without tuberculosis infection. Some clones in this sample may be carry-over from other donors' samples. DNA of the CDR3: TGTGCCAGCAGCTTCTTAGCGGGGGGGCCAAGCGGGGAGCTGTTTTTT. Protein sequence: CASSFLAGGPSGELFF.